Sequencing of this TCR beta chain was carried out in a study of blood T cell repertoires in COVID-19. Using immunoSEQ multiplex PCR, the repertoire was profiled, and TCRdb retains in-frame clones only, with some absent. Of roughly 190,000 clones in the sample, 70% to 90% were seen once. The CDR3 totals 14 residues. Germline lookup yields CDR1 SGHNT and CDR2 YENEEA. With 2 bases removed from V and 0 bases from J, the gap between germline ends came to 6 bases. About this clone: The sample contains more than one DNA sequence encoding this CDR3.

The TCR originated in a human donor in a cohort sampled during active COVID-19. Sequencing was carried out using peripheral blood. The chain joins TRBV11-3 to TRBJ2-3; D is unresolved. The CDR3 loop is CASSLTSSTDTQYF. CDR3 bases: TGTGCCAGCAGCTTAACATCCAGCACAGATACGCAGTATTTT.